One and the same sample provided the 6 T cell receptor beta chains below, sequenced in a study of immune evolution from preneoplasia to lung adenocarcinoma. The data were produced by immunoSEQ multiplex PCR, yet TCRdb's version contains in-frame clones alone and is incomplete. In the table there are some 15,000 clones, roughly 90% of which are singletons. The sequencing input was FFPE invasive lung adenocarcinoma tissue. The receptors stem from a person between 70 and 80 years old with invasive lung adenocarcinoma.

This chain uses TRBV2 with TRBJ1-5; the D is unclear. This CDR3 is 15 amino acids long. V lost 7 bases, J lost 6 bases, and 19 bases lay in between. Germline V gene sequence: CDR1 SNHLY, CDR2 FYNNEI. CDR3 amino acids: CASNGGPPGSQPQHF. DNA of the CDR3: TGTGCCAGCAATGGTGGCCCCCCGGGGAGTCAGCCCCAGCATTTT.

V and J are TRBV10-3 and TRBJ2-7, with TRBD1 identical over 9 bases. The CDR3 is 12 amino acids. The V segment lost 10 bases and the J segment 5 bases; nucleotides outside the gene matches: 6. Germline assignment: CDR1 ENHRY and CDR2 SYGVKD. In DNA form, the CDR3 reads TGTGCCACAGGGACAGGGTATGACGAGCAGTACTTC. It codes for CATGTGYDEQYF.

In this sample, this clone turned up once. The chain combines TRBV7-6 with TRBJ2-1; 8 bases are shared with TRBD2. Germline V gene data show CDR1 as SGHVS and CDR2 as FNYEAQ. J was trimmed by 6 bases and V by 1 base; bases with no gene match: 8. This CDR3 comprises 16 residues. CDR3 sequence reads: CASSLGREVRGNEQFF. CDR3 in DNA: TGTGCCAGCAGCTTAGGGCGGGAGGTTCGGGGCAATGAGCAGTTCTTC.

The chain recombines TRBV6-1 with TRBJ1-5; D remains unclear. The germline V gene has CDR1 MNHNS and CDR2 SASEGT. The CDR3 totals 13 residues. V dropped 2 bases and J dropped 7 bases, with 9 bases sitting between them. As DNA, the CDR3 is TGTGCCAGCAGTGAATTCGCCGCCCAGCCCCAGCATTTT. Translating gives CASSEFAAQPQHF.

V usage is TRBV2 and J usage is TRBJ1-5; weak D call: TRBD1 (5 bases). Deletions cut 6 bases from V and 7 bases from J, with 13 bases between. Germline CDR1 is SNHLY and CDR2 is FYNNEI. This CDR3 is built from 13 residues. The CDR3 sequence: CASSQDGGQPQHF. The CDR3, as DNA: TGTGCCAGCAGCCAAGATGGGGGACAGCCCCAGCATTTT.

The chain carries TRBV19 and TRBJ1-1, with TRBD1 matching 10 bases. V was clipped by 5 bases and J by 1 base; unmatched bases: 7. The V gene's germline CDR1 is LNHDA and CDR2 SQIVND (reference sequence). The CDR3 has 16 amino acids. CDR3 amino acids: CASSQGQGMGNTEAFF. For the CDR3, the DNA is TGTGCCAGTAGTCAGGGACAGGGGATGGGGAACACTGAAGCTTTCTTT.